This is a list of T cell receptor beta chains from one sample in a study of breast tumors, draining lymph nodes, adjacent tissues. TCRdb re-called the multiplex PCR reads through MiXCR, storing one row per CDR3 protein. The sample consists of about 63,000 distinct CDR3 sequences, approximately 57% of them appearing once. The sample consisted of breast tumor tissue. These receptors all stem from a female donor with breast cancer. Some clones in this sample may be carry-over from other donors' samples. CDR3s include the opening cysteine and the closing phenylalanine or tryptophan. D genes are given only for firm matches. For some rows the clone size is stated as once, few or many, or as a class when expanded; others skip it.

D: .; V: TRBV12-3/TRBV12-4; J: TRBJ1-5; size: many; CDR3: CASSLGGSDQPQHF; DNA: TGTGCCAGCAGTTTAGGAGGTTCGGATCAGCCCCAGCATTTT
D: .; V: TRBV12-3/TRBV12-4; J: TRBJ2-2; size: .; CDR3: CASSSSTSGELFF; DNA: TGTGCCAGCAGTTCCTCGACTAGCGGGGAGCTGTTTTTT
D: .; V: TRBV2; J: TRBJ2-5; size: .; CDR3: CASSRYSGTGSGAQYF; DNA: TGTGCCAGCAGTCGTTATTCCGGAACAGGCTCGGGGGCCCAGTACTTC
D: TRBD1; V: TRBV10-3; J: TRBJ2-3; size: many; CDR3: CAISKGQARGTDTQYF; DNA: TGTGCCATCAGTAAGGGACAGGCGAGGGGCACAGATACGCAGTATTTT
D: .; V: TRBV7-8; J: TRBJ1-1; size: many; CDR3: CASSPDGGKAFF; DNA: TGTGCCAGCAGTCCGGACGGAGGAAAAGCTTTCTTT
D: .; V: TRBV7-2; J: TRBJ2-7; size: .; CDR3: CASSLNLCSVWTGGSYEQYF; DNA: .
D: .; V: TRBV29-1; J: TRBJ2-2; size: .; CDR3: CSVEVHTGELFF; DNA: TGCAGCGTTGAGGTGCACACCGGGGAGCTGTTTTTT
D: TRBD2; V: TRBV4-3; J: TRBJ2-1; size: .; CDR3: CASSQREGDFNEQFF; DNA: TGCGCCAGCAGCCAAAGGGAGGGAGATTTCAATGAGCAGTTCTTC
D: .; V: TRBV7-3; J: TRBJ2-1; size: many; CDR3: CASSLIPGADEQFF; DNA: TGTGCCAGCAGCTTAATCCCAGGGGCAGATGAGCAGTTCTTC
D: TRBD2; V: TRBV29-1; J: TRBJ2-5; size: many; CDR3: CSVDGTSGSQETQYF; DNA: TGCAGCGTTGATGGGACTAGCGGGAGCCAAGAGACCCAGTACTTC
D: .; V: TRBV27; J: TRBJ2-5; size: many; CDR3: CASSFGQGLETQYF; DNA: TGTGCCAGCAGTTTCGGGCAGGGGCTTGAGACCCAGTACTTC
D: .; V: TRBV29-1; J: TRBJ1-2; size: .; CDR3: CSVQPGDHGYTF; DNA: TGCAGCGTTCAGCCCGGGGATCATGGCTACACCTTC
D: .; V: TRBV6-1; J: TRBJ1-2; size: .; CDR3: CASSQKSNYGYTF; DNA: TGTGCCAGCAGTCAAAAATCTAACTATGGCTACACCTTC
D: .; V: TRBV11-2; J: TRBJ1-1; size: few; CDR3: CASSPEGRGPTEAFF; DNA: TGTGCCAGCAGCCCCGAGGGGAGGGGACCCACTGAAGCTTTCTTT
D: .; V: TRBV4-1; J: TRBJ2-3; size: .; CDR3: CASSRTEADTQYF; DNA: TGCGCCAGCAGCCGGACTGAGGCAGATACGCAGTATTTT
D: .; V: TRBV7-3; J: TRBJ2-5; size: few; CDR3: CASSPRGRETQYF; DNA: TGTGCCAGCAGCCCCAGGGGTAGAGAGACCCAGTACTTC
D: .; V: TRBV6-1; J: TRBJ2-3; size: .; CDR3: CASSEVRTDTQYF; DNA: TGTGCCAGCAGTGAAGTTAGGACAGATACGCAGTATTTT
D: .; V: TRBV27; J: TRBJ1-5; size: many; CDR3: CASSFSIHQPQHF; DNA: TGTGCCAGCAGTTTTTCGATCCATCAGCCCCAGCATTTT
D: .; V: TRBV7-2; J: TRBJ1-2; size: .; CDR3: CASSFQLNYGYTF; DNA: TGTGCCAGCAGCTTTCAGCTTAACTATGGCTACACCTTC
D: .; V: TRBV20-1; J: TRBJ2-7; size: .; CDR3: CSANGEGRGPSYEQYF; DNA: TGCAGTGCGAACGGAGAGGGGAGGGGGCCTTCCTACGAGCAGTACTTC
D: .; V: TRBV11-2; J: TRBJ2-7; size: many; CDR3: CASSLAGASPYEQYF; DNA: TGTGCCAGCAGCTTGGCGGGGGCCTCACCCTACGAGCAGTACTTC
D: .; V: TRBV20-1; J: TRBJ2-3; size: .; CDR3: CSVLRRGSTQYF; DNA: TGCAGCGTGCTGAGGAGGGGTTCTACGCAGTATTTT
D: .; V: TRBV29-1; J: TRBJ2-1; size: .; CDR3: CSRAANRAGNEQFF; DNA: TGCAGCAGGGCGGCCAACAGGGCTGGGAATGAGCAGTTCTTC
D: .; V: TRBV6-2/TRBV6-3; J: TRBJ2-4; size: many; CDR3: CPLRRLAKNIQYF; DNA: TGCCCACTCAGGAGACTAGCCAAAAACATTCAGTACTTC
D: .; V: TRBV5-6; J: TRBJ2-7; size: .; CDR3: CASSLGSFSSYEQYF; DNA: TGTGCCAGCAGCTTGGGCAGTTTTAGCTCCTACGAGCAGTACTTC
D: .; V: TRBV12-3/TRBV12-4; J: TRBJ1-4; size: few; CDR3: CASSLAGRMNEKLFF; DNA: TGTGCCAGCAGTTTAGCGGGCAGGATGAATGAAAAACTGTTTTTT
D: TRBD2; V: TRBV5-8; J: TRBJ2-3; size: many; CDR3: CASSPAGLAADTQYF; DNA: TGTGCCAGCAGCCCAGCCGGACTAGCGGCAGATACGCAGTATTTT
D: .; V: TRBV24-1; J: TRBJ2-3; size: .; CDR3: CATRGGGGYEQYF; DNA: TGTGCCACCCGAGGGGGCGGGGGGTATGAGCAGTATTTT
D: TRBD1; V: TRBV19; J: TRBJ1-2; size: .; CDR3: CASSIQHRGNYGYTF; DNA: TGTGCCAGTAGTATTCAGCACAGGGGTAACTATGGCTACACCTTC
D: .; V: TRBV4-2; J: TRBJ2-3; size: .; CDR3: CASSQLDTQYF; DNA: TGTGCCAGCAGCCAACTGGATACGCAGTATTTT
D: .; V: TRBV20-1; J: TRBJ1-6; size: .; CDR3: CSAGDENSPLHF; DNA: TGCAGTGCTGGGGACGAGAATTCACCCCTCCACTTT
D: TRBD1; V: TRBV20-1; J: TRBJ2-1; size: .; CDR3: CSARDGRQGEFF; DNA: TGCAGTGCTAGAGATGGGAGACAGGGAGAGTTCTTC
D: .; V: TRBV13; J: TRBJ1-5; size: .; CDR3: CASSVSPKGPSFAGGQPQHF; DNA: TGTGCCAGCAGCGTATCACCGAAGGGACCCTCTTTCGCCGGAGGTCAGCCCCAGCATTTT
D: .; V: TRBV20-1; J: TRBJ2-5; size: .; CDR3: CRDPYVGDQETQYF; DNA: TGCAGGGACCCTTATGTGGGCGACCAAGAGACCCAGTACTTC
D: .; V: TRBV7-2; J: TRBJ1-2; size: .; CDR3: CASSLGQASGYTF; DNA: TGTGCCAGCAGCTTAGGCCAGGCGAGTGGCTACACCTTC
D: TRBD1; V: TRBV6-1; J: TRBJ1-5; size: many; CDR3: CASRDYDRGRNQPQHF; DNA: TGTGCCAGCAGGGATTACGACAGGGGACGCAATCAGCCCCAGCATTTT
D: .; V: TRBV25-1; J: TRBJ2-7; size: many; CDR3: CASRLAGSYEQYF; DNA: TGTGCCAGCAGATTGGCAGGCTCCTACGAGCAGTACTTC
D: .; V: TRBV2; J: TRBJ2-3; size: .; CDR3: CASRLSEHTQYF; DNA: TGTGCCAGCAGGTTGAGCGAGCATACGCAGTATTTT
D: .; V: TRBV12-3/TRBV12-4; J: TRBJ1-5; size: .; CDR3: CASSLEGGEDQPQHF; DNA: TGTGCCAGCAGTTTAGAGGGGGGGGAAGATCAGCCCCAGCATTTT
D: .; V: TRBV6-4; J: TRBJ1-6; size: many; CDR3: CASSVVVNSPLHF; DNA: TGTGCCAGCAGTGTGGTCGTAAATTCACCCCTCCACTTT
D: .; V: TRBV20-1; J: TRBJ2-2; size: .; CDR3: CSARVTGELFF; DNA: TGCAGTGCCAGGGTGACCGGGGAGCTGTTTTTT
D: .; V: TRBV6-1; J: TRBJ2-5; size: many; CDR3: CASSQDGETQYF; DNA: TGTGCCAGCAGTCAAGACGGGGAGACCCAGTACTTC
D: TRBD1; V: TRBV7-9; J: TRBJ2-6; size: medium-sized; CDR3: CASSLQGASGANVLTF; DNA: TGTGCCAGCAGCCTACAGGGGGCTTCTGGGGCCAACGTCCTGACTTTC
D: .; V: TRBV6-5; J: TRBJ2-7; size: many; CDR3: CASSPWSRGLYEQYF; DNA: TGTGCCAGCAGCCCCTGGTCGCGGGGCCTCTACGAGCAGTACTTC
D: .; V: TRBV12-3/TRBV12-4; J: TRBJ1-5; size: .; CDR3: CASMDSDQPQHF; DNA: TGTGCCAGCATGGACAGCGATCAGCCCCAGCATTTT
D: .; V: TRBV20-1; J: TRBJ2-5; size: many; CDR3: CSAAPLRQTQETQYF; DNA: TGCAGTGCCGCTCCTCTCAGGCAGACACAAGAGACCCAGTACTTC
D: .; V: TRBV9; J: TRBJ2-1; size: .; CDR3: CASSQVGSSYNEQFF; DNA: TGTGCCAGCAGCCAAGTAGGAAGCTCCTACAATGAGCAGTTCTTC
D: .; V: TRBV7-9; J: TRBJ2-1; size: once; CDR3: CASSLSGVYNEQFF; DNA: TGTGCCAGCAGCTTAAGTGGCGTCTACAATGAGCAGTTCTTC
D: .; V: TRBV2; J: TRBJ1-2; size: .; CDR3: CASMAGLAGASYGFTF; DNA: TGTGCCAGCATGGCTGGGCTAGCGGGGGCGAGTTATGGCTTCACCTTC
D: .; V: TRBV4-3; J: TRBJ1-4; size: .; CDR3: CASSFSDSQWDEKLFF; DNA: TGCGCCAGCAGCTTTTCGGACAGCCAATGGGACGAAAAACTGTTTTTT
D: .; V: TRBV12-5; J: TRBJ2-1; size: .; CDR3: CASDQSSYNEQFF; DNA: TGTGCTAGTGATCAAAGCTCCTACAATGAGCAGTTCTTC
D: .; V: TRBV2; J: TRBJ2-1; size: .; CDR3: CASSEQFGGPNEQFF; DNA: TGTGCCAGCAGTGAGCAGTTCGGGGGACCCAATGAGCAGTTCTTC
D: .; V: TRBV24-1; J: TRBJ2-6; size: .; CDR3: CATSDSTQGTQYFGPYSGANVLTF; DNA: .
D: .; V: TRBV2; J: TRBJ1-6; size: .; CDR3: CASSLPNSSPLHF; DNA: TGTGCCAGCAGCCTCCCCAACAGTTCACCCCTCCACTTT
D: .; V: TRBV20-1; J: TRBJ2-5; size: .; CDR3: CSAPTTGLGTQYF; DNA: TGCAGTGCTCCGACAACAGGGTTGGGGACCCAGTACTTC
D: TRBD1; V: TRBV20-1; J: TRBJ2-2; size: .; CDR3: CSASGTGFTGELFF; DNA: TGCAGTGCTAGCGGGACAGGGTTTACCGGGGAGCTGTTTTTT
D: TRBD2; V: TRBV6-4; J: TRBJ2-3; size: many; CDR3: CASSVSGAGTDTQYF; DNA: TGTGCCAGCAGTGTTAGCGGGGCCGGCACAGATACGCAGTATTTT
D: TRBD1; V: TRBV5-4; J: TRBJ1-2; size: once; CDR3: CASSLATGGWGYGYTF; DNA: TGTGCCAGCAGCTTGGCGACAGGGGGCTGGGGCTATGGCTACACCTTC